This TCR beta chain was identified during a study of blood T cell repertoires in COVID-19. In the study overall: Researchers got acute and convalescent COVID-19 samples from the United States, Italy and Spain. Sources were T cells, B-cell-depleted T cells, or PBMCs; the material itself was cDNA or gDNA.

Using immunoSEQ multiplex PCR, the repertoire was profiled, and TCRdb retains in-frame clones only, with some absent. Here the sample spans a few hundred thousand clones, roughly 90% being singletons. The sample comprised peripheral blood. This TCR was sampled from a man aged 18 to 35 who had recovered from COVID-19.

The CDR3 coding sequence is TGTGCCAGCGAACAGGGGGACAGCAATCAGCCCCAGCATTTT. The encoded protein is CASEQGDSNQPQHF. V gene TRBV6-6 combines with J gene TRBJ1-5, with 8 bases that match TRBD1. The CDR3 contains 14 residues. Unmatched junction bases numbered 4, after V lost 8 bases and J lost 1 base. Germline V lookup: CDR1 MNHNY, CDR2 SVGAGI (reference sequence).